This note documents a single T cell receptor beta chain sequence. Its cognate antigen is unknown. The source of the sample is a study of cytomegalovirus exposure and HLA in healthy donors. General study results and limits: Roughly uniform sequencing depth across donors was assumed, possibly incorrectly. Around 160 TCR beta chains were listed as cytomegalovirus-associated. Later analysis showed most CMV-associated TCR beta chains appearing HLA-restricted. The dataset shows that most TCR sequences were rare, while some public TCRs occurred in many donors.

The PCR contained 60 Vbeta and 13 Jbeta primers. TCRdb's table, derived via immunoSEQ multiplex PCR, lists solely in-frame clones and lacks some. Among fewer than 200,000 clones listed, about 80% were seen once. The sequence was collected from a woman in her twenties or thirties in good health and CMV-seronegative. Sequenced input: PBMCs.

This CDR3 is CASSDLDRAQIYEQYF. DNA for the CDR3: TGTGCCAGCAGTGACCTGGACAGGGCCCAAATCTACGAGCAGTACTTC. The rearrangement uses TRBV6-4 and TRBJ2-7; the match to TRBD1 covers 8 bases. CDR1 is MRHNA, CDR2 SNTAGT, per germline. Germline trimming cut 2 bases from V and 3 bases from J; bases unmatched to any gene: 9. CDR3 length: 16 amino acids.